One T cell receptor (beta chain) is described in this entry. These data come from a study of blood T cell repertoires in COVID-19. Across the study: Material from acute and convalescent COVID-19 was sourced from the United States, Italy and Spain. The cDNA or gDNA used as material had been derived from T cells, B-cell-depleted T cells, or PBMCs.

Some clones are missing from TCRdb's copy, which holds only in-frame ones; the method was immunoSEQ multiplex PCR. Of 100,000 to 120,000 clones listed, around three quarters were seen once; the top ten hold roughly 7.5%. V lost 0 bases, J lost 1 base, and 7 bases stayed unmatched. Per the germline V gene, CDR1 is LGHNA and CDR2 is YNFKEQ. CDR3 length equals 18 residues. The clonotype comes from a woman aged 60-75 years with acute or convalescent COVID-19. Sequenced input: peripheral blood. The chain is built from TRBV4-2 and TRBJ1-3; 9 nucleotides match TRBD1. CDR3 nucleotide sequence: TGTGCCAGCAGCCAAGACCCGGGACAGGGTCATTCTGGAAACACCATATATTTT. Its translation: CASSQDPGQGHSGNTIYF.